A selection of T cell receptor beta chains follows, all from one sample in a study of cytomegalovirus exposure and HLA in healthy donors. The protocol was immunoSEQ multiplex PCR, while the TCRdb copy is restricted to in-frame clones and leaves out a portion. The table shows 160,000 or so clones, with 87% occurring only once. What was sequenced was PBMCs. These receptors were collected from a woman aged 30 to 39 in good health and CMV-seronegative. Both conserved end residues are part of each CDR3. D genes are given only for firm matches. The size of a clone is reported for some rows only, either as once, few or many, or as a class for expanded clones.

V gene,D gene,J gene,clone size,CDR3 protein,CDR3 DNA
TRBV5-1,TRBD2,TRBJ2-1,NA,CASSLPRTSGSGNEQFF,TGCGCCAGCAGCTTGCCCCGGACTAGCGGGAGTGGGAATGAGCAGTTCTTC
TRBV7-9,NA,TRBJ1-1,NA,CASSPWGETPNTEAFF,TGTGCCAGCAGCCCATGGGGGGAGACCCCCAACACTGAAGCTTTCTTT
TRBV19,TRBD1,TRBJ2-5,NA,CASSALGTGRSETQYF,TGTGCCAGTAGTGCTCTCGGGACAGGGCGTTCGGAGACCCAGTACTTC
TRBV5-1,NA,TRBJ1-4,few,CASSLYGGGVNEKLFF,TGCGCCAGCAGCTTGTATGGGGGGGGCGTTAATGAAAAACTGTTTTTT
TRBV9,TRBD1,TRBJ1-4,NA,CASSVNGDSPEKLFF,TGTGCCAGCAGCGTAAATGGGGACAGTCCAGAAAAACTGTTTTTT
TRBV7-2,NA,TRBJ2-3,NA,CASSLVAGSPQADTQYF,TGTGCCAGCAGCTTAGTGGCGGGGTCCCCCCAGGCAGATACGCAGTATTTT
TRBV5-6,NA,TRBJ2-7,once,CASSLDRTYEQYF,TGTGCCAGCAGCTTGGACAGGACCTACGAGCAGTACTTC
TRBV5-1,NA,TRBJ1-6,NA,CASSLAAGYNSPLHF,TGCGCCAGCAGCTTGGCTGCAGGTTACAATTCACCCCTCCACTTT
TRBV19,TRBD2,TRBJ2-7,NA,CASSSGRAKIQQYF,TGTGCCAGTAGTAGCGGGAGGGCCAAAATCCAGCAGTACTTC
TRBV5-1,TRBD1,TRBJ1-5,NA,CASSLTGGNQPQHF,TGCGCCAGCAGCCTGACAGGGGGTAATCAGCCCCAGCATTTT
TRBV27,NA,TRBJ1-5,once,CASRPRGVYNNQPQHF,TGTGCCAGCAGGCCCCGGGGGGTGTATAACAATCAGCCCCAGCATTTT
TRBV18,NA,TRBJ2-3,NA,CASSPPGLDYTDTQYF,TGTGCCAGCTCACCCCCGGGACTGGATTACACAGATACGCAGTATTTT
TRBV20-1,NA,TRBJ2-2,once,CSARTTGELFF,TGCAGTGCTCGGACTACCGGGGAGCTGTTTTTT
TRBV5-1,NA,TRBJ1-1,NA,CASSRENRDTRGTEAFF,TGCGCCAGCAGCAGGGAAAACCGGGACACAAGGGGAACTGAAGCTTTCTTT
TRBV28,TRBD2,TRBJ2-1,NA,CASSRRRESYNEQFF,TGTGCCAGCAGCCGCCGGCGGGAGTCCTACAATGAGCAGTTCTTC
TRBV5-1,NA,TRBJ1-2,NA,CASSLEGAGGYTF,TGCGCCAGCAGCTTGGAAGGGGCTGGGGGCTACACCTTC
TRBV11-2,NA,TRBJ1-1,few,CASSLWPNTEAFF,TGTGCCAGCAGCCTCTGGCCCAACACTGAAGCTTTCTTT
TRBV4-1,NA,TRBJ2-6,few,CASSPLGGGTGANVLTF,TGCGCCAGCAGCCCTCTGGGCGGGGGCACAGGGGCCAACGTCCTGACTTTC
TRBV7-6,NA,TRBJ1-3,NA,CASSLGGGRFSSGNTIYF,TGTGCCAGCAGCTTAGGGGGGGGGCGCTTTTCTTCTGGAAACACCATATATTTT
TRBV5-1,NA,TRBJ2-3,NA,CASSLGGGRTDTQYF,TGCGCCAGCAGCTTGGGCGGGGGCCGCACAGATACGCAGTATTTT
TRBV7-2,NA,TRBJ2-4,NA,CVHLAKNIQYF,TGTGTCCACTTAGCCAAAAACATTCAGTACTTC
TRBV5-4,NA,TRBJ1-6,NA,CASSWGGRNSPLHF,TGTGCCAGCAGCTGGGGGGGACGCAATTCACCCCTCCACTTT
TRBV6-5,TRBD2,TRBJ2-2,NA,CASRPAGSTGELFF,TGTGCCAGCAGACCAGCGGGGTCAACCGGGGAGCTGTTTTTT
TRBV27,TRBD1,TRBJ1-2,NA,CASSSRGGAYGYTF,TGTGCCAGCAGTTCCCGAGGGGGCGCCTATGGCTACACCTTC
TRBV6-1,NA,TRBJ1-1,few,CATHQGGSVTTEAFF,TGTGCCACCCACCAAGGAGGATCGGTAACCACTGAAGCTTTCTTT
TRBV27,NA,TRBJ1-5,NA,CASSYGTRGANQPQHF,TGTGCCAGCAGTTATGGTACCAGGGGCGCCAATCAGCCCCAGCATTTT
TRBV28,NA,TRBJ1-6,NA,CASSEVGSSYNSPLHF,TGTGCCAGCAGTGAGGTGGGGAGCTCCTATAATTCACCCCTCCACTTT
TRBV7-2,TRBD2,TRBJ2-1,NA,CASRRASGGWGDEQFF,TGTGCCAGCAGGCGGGCTAGCGGGGGGTGGGGCGATGAGCAGTTCTTC
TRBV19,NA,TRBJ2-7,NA,CASRGLNREPYEQYF,TGTGCCAGTAGGGGGTTAAACAGGGAGCCCTACGAGCAGTACTTC
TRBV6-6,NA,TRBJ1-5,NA,CASSTGGTGQPQHF,TGTGCCAGCTCGACGGGGGGCACGGGTCAGCCCCAGCATTTT
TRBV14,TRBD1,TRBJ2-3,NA,CASSHPTGSTDTQYF,TGTGCCAGCAGCCACCCGACAGGGAGCACAGATACGCAGTATTTT
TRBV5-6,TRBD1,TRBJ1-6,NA,CASRSRITGGKGSPLHF,TGTGCCAGCAGATCCCGGATAACAGGGGGCAAGGGGTCACCCCTCCACTTT
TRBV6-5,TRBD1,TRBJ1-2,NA,CASRSGRGIYGYTF,TGTGCCAGCCGATCTGGCAGGGGGATCTATGGCTACACCTTC
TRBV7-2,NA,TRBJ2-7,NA,CASSPVALPLSYEQYF,TGTGCCAGCAGCCCAGTCGCACTACCACTGTCCTACGAGCAGTACTTC
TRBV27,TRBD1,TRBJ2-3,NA,CASSSRQGLTDTQYF,TGTGCCAGCAGTTCAAGACAGGGCCTCACAGATACGCAGTATTTT
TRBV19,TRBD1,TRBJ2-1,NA,CASSIWTGRNEQFF,TGTGCCAGTAGTATCTGGACAGGGAGAAATGAGCAGTTCTTC
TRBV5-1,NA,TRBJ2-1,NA,CASSTSGQTYNEQFF,TGCGCCAGCAGCACCTCGGGACAAACATACAATGAGCAGTTCTTC
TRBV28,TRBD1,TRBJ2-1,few,CASDRGTNEQFF,TGTGCCAGCGACAGGGGAACCAATGAGCAGTTCTTC
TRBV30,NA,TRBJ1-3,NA,CAWSVRVTRGNTIYF,TGTGCCTGGAGTGTACGAGTGACGAGGGGAAACACCATATATTTT
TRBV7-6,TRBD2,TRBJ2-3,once,CASSPSGQSTDTQYF,TGTGCCAGCAGCCCTAGCGGCCAAAGCACAGATACGCAGTATTTT
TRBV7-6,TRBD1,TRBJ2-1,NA,CASSLVDRGGFSEQFF,TGTGCCAGCAGCTTAGTGGACAGGGGGGGTTTTTCCGAGCAGTTCTTC
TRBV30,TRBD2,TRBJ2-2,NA,CAWRPTSGRARAGELFF,TGTGCCTGGAGGCCGACTAGCGGGAGGGCCCGTGCCGGGGAGCTGTTTTTT
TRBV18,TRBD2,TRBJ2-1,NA,CASSPVDGGVRNEQFF,TGTGCCAGCTCACCAGTGGACGGGGGGGTGAGAAATGAGCAGTTCTTC
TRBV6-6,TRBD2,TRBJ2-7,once,CASSYPLGGVYEQYF,TGTGCCAGCAGTTACCCCTTGGGGGGGGTCTACGAGCAGTACTTC
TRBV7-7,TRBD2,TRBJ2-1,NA,CASSLRLAGNNEQFF,TGTGCCAGCAGCTTAAGGCTAGCGGGTAACAATGAGCAGTTCTTC
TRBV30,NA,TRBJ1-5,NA,CAWSLDSGGPQHF,TGTGCCTGGAGTCTGGACAGTGGTGGGCCCCAGCATTTT
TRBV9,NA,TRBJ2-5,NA,CASSPGGGMLETQYF,TGTGCCAGCAGTCCGGGCGGAGGCATGTTAGAGACCCAGTACTTC
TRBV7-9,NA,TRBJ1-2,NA,CASSSGVSNYGYTF,TGTGCCAGCAGCTCAGGGGTATCTAACTATGGCTACACCTTC
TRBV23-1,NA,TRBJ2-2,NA,CASSPQSGSGVYTGELFF,TGCGCCAGCAGCCCTCAGAGCGGATCAGGGGTTTACACCGGGGAGCTGTTTTTT
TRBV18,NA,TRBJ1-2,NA,CASSPSDGGYGYTF,TGTGCCAGCTCACCATCCGACGGGGGCTATGGCTACACCTTC
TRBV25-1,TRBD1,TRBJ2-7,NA,CASGATGNSYEQYF,TGTGCCAGCGGCGCGACAGGGAACTCCTACGAGCAGTACTTC
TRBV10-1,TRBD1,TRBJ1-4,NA,CASSEDRGVTNEKLFF,TGCGCCAGCAGCGAGGACAGGGGGGTGACTAATGAAAAACTGTTTTTT
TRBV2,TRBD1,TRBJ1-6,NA,CASTGDSSYNSPLHF,TGTGCCAGCACTGGGGACAGCTCCTATAATTCACCCCTCCACTTT
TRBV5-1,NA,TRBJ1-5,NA,CASSLGGLSNQPQHF,TGCGCCAGCAGCTTGGGGGGACTTAGCAATCAGCCCCAGCATTTT
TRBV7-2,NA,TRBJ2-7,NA,CASSLGPVGYEQYF,TGTGCCAGCAGCTTGGGGCCCGTTGGCTACGAGCAGTACTTC
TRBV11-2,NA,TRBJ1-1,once,CASSLGLANTEAFF,TGTGCCAGCAGCTTGGGACTGGCGAACACTGAAGCTTTCTTT
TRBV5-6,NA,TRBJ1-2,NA,CASSLGTDNYGYTF,TGTGCCAGCAGCTTGGGGACAGATAACTATGGCTACACCTTC
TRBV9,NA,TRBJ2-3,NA,CASSVYQRGTDTQYF,TGTGCCAGCAGCGTATACCAGCGGGGCACAGATACGCAGTATTTT
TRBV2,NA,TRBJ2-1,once,CASVATSNEQFF,TGTGCCAGCGTCGCGACTAGTAATGAGCAGTTCTTC